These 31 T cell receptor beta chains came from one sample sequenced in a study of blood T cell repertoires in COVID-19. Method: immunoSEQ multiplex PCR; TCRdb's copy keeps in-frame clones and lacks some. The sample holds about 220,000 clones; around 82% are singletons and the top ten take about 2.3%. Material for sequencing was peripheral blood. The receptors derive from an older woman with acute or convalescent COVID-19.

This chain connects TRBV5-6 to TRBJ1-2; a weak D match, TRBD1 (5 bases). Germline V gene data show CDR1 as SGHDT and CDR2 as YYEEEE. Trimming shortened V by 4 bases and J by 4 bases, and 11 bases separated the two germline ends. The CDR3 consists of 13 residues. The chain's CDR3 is CASSIRGIYGYTF. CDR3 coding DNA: TGTGCCAGCAGCATAAGGGGTATCTATGGCTACACCTTC. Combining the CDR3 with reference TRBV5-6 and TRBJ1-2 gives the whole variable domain DAGVTQSPTHLIKTRGQQVTLRCSPKSGHDTVSWYQQALGQGPQFIFQYYEEEERQRGNFPDRFSGHQFPNYSSELNVNALLLGDSALYLCASSIRGIYGYTFGSGTRLTVV.

The DNA for the CDR3 is TGTGCCAGCAGCTTAGGTGTAGCAACCTACGAGCAGTACTTC. Translating gives CASSLGVATYEQYF. The V gene is TRBV11-2, the J gene TRBJ2-7; no clear D. CDR1 SGHAT and CDR2 FQNNGV come from the germline V gene. The CDR3 covers 14 residues. V lost 1 base, J lost 2 bases, and 9 bases lay in between.

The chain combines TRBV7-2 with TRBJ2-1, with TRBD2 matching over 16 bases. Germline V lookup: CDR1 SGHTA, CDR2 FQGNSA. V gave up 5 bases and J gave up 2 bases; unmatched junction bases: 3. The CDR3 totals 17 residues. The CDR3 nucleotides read TGTGCCAGCAGCATGGGGACTAGCGGGGGGGCCTACAATGAGCAGTTCTTC. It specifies CASSMGTSGGAYNEQFF.

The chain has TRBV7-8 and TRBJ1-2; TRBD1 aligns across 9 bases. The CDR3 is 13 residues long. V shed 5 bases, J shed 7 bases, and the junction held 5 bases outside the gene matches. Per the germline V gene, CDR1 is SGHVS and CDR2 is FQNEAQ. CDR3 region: CASSADRGFGYTF. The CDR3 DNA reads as TGTGCCAGCAGCGCCGACAGGGGGTTTGGCTACACCTTC.

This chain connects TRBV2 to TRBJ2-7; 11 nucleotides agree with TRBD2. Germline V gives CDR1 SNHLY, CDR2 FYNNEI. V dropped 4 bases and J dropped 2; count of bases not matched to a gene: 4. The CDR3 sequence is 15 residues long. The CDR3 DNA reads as TGTGCCAGCAGTGGTAGCGGGGGGGGCCCCTACGAGCAGTACTTC. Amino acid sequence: CASSGSGGGPYEQYF. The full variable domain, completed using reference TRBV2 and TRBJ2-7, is EPEVTQTPSHQVTQMGQEVILRCVPISNHLYFYWYRQILGQKVEFLVSFYNNEISEKSEIFDDQFSVERPDGSNFTLKIRSTKLEDSAMYFCASSGSGGGPYEQYFGPGTRLTVT.

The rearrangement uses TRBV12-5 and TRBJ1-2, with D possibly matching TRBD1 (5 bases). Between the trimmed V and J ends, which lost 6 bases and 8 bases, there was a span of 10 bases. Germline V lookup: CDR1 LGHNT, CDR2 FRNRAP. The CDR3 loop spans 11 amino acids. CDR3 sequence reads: CASGRDPGYTF. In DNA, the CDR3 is TGTGCTAGTGGGCGGGACCCCGGCTACACCTTC.

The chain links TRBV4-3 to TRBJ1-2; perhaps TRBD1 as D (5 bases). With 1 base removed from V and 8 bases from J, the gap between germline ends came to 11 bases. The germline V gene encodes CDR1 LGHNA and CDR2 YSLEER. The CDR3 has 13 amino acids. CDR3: CASSQAVGQGYTF. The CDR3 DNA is TGCGCCAGCAGCCAAGCCGTGGGGCAAGGCTACACCTTC.

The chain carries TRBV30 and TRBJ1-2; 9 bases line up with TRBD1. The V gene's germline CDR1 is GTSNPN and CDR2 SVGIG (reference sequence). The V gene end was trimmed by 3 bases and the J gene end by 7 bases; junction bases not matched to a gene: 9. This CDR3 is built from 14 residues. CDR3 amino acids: CAWRDTGGAGGYTF. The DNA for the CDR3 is TGTGCCTGGAGGGACACAGGGGGCGCGGGTGGCTACACCTTC.

Here the CDR3 reads CASSEKDRRDRTYEQYF. The CDR3 DNA follows: TGTGCCAGCAGCGAAAAAGATAGACGGGACAGGACCTACGAGCAGTACTTC. The J gene is TRBJ2-7, the V gene TRBV9; TRBD1 matches 8 bases. Per the germline V gene, CDR1 is SGDLS and CDR2 is YYNGEE. This CDR3 region has 17 residues. The junction had 13 bases not matched to a gene; V was cut back by 3 bases and J by 2 bases.

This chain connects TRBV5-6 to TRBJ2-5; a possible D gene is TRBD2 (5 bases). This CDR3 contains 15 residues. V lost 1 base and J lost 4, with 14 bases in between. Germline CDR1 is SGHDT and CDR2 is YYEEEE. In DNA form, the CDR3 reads TGTGCCAGCAGCTTGAAGACCCGGCGGGCAGAGACCCAGTACTTC. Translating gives CASSLKTRRAETQYF. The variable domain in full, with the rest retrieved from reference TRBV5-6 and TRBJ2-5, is DAGVTQSPTHLIKTRGQQVTLRCSPKSGHDTVSWYQQALGQGPQFIFQYYEEEERQRGNFPDRFSGHQFPNYSSELNVNALLLGDSALYLCASSLKTRRAETQYFGPGTRLLVL.

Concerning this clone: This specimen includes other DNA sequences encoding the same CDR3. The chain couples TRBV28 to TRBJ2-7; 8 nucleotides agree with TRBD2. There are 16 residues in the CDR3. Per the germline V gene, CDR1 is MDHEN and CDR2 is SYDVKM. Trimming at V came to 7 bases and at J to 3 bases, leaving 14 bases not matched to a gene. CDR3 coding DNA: TGTGCCAGCAATCCCGGGGGGGGCGGGGGCCTCTACGAGCAGTACTTC. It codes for CASNPGGGGGLYEQYF.

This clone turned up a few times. CDR3: CAWSLGQGYGYTF. Here the CDR3 DNA reads TGTGCCTGGAGTCTAGGGCAGGGCTATGGCTACACCTTC. V usage is TRBV30 and J usage is TRBJ1-2, with D tentatively TRBD1 (5 bases). Germline V gene data show CDR1 as GTSNPN and CDR2 as SVGIG (reference sequence). The CDR3 covers 13 residues. The germline V and J ends were trimmed by 2 bases and 4 bases, with 11 bases remaining between them.

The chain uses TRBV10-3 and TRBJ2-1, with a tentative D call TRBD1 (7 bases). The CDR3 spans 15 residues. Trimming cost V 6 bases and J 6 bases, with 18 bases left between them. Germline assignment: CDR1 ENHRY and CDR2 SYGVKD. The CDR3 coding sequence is TGTGCCATCAGGGGGGCAGGGGGGACGGTCAATGAGCAGTTCTTC. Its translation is CAIRGAGGTVNEQFF.

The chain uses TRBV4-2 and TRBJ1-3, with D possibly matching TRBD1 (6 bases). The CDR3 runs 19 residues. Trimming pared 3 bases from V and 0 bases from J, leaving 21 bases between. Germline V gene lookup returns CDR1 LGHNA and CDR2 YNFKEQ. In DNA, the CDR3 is TGTGCCAGCAGCCAGTGGGGGGGGCTGAGGGGCGACTCTGGAAACACCATATATTTT. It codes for CASSQWGGLRGDSGNTIYF.

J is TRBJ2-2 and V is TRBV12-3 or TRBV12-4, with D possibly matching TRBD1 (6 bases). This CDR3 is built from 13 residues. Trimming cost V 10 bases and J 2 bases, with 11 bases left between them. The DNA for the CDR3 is TGTGCCATCCAGGACAGAAACACCGGGGAGCTGTTTTTT. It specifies CAIQDRNTGELFF.

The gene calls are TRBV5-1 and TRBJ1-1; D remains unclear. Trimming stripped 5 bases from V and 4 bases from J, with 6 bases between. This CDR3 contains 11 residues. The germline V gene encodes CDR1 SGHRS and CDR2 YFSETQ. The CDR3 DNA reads TGCGCCAGCAGGTCGGGCACTGAAGCTTTCTTT. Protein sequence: CASRSGTEAFF. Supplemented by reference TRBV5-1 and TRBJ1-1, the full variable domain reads KAGVTQTPRYLIKTRGQQVTLSCSPISGHRSVSWYQQTPGQGLQFLFEYFSETQRNKGNFPGRFSGRQFSNSRSEMNVSTLELGDSALYLCASRSGTEAFFGQGTRLTVV.

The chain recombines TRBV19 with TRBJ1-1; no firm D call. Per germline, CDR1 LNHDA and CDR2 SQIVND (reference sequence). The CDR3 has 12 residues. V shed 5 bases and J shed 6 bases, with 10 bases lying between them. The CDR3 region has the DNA TGTGCCAGTAGTCCCCACGGTGCTGAAGCTTTCTTT. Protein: CASSPHGAEAFF.

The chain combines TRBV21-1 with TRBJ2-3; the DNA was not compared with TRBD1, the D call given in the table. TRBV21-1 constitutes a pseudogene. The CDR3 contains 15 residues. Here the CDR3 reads CASRKTGPLTDTQYF. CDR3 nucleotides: TGTGCCAGCAGGAAGACAGGGCCACTGACAGATACGCAGTATTTT.

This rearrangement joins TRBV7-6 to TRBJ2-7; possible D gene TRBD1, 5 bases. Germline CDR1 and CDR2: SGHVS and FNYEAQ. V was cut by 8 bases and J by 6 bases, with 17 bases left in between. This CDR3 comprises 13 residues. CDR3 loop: CASSERGLGEQYF. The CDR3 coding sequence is TGTGCCAGCTCAGAAAGGGGCCTGGGCGAGCAGTACTTC. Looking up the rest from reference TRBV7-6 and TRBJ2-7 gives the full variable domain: GAGVSQSPRYKVTKRGQDVALRCDPISGHVSLYWYRQALGQGPEFLTYFNYEAQQDKSGLPNDRFSAERPEGSISTLTIQRTEQRDSAMYRCASSERGLGEQYFGPGTRLTVT.

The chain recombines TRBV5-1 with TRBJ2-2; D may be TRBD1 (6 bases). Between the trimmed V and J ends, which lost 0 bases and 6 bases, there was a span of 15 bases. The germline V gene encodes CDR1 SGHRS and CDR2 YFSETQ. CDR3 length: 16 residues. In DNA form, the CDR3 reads TGCGCCAGCAGCTTGGAACAGGGCACCGTTGCCGGGGAGCTGTTTTTT. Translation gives CASSLEQGTVAGELFF.

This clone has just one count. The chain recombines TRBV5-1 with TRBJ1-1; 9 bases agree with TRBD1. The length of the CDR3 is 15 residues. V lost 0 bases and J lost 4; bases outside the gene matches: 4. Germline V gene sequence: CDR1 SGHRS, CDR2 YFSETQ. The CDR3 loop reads CASSLETGGGTEAFF. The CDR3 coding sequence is TGCGCCAGCAGCTTGGAGACAGGGGGAGGCACTGAAGCTTTCTTT.

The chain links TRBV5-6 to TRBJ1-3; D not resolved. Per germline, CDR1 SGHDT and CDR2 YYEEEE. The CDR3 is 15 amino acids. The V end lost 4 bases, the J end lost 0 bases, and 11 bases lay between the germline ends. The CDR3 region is CASSRDGLSGNTIYF. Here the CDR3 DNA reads TGTGCCAGCAGCCGAGACGGACTCTCTGGAAACACCATATATTTT. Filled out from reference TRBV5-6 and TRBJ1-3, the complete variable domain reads DAGVTQSPTHLIKTRGQQVTLRCSPKSGHDTVSWYQQALGQGPQFIFQYYEEEERQRGNFPDRFSGHQFPNYSSELNVNALLLGDSALYLCASSRDGLSGNTIYFGEGSWLTVV.

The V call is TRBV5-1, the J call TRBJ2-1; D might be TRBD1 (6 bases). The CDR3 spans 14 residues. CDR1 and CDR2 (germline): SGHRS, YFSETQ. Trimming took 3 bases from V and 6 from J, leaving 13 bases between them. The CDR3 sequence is CASSSLDSGNEQFF. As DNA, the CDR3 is TGCGCCAGCAGCTCCTTGGACAGCGGCAATGAGCAGTTCTTC. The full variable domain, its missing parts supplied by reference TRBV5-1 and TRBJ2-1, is KAGVTQTPRYLIKTRGQQVTLSCSPISGHRSVSWYQQTPGQGLQFLFEYFSETQRNKGNFPGRFSGRQFSNSRSEMNVSTLELGDSALYLCASSSLDSGNEQFFGPGTRLTVL.

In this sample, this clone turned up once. CDR3 protein: CASSLSGVPETQYF. The CDR3 bases are TGTGCCAGCAGCCTGAGCGGGGTCCCAGAGACCCAGTACTTC. The chain couples TRBV3-1 (or the pseudogene TRBV3-2) to TRBJ2-5; 7 bases map to TRBD2. V shed 4 bases and J 4 bases; nucleotides not matched to a gene: 6. CDR3 length: 14 amino acids. Germline V gives CDR1 LGHDT, CDR2 YNNKEL (reference sequence).

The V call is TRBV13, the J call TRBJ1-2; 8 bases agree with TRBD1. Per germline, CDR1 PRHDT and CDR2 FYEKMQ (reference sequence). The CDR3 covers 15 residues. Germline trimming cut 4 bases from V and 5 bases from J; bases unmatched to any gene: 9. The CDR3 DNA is TGTGCCAGCAGCTCGAACCGGGACAGGTCGTATGGCTACACCTTC. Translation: CASSSNRDRSYGYTF.

For the CDR3, the DNA is TGCAGCGTTGCAGGGCCTCAAACCTACGAGCAGTACTTC. Its protein product is CSVAGPQTYEQYF. The J gene is TRBJ2-7, the V gene TRBV29-1; weak D call: TRBD1 (5 bases). CDR3 length: 13 residues. CDR1 is SQVTM, CDR2 ANQGSEA, per germline. Trimming removed 4 bases from V and 2 bases from J, with 12 bases in between.

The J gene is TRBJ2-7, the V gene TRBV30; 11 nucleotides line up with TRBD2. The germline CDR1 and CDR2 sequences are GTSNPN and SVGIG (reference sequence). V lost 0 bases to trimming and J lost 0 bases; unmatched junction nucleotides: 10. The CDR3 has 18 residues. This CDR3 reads CAWSVEGVSGGASYEQYF. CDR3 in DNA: TGTGCCTGGAGTGTAGAAGGGGTTAGCGGGGGGGCCTCCTACGAGCAGTACTTC.

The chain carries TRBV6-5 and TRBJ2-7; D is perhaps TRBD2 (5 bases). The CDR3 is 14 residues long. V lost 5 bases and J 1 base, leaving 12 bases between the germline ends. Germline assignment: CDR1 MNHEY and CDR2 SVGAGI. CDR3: CASSRSRGSYEQYF. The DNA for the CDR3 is TGTGCCAGCAGTAGAAGCCGGGGTTCCTACGAGCAGTACTTC.

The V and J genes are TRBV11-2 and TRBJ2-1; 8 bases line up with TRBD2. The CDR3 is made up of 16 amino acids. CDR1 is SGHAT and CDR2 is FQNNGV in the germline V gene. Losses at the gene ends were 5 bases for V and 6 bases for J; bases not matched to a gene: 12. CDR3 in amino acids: CASSPRLTGGFNEQFF. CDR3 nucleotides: TGTGCCAGCAGCCCCCGCCTGACGGGGGGGTTCAATGAGCAGTTCTTC.

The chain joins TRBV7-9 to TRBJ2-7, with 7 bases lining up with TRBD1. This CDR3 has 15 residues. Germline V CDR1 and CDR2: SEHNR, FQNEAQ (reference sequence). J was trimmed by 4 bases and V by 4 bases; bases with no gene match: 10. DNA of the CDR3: TGTGCCAGCAGCTCGGGTTCCGGGACAGATTACGAGCAGTACTTC. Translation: CASSSGSGTDYEQYF.

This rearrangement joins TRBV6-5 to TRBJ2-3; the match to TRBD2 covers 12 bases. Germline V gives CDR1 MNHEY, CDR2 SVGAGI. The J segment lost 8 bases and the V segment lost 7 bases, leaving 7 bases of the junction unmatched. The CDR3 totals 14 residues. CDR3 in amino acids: CASKLAGGSGTQYF. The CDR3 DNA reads TGTGCCAGCAAACTAGCGGGGGGCTCAGGTACGCAGTATTTT.